A selection of T cell receptor beta chains follows, all from one sample in a study of OX40 agonist ivuxolimab in advanced cancers. TCRdb keeps only in-frame clones here, not all; method: immunoSEQ multiplex PCR. The sample yields fewer than 70,000 clones, about nine tenths seen once. The starting material was CD4+ or CD8+ T cells sorted from blood, obtained in a trial of the OX40 agonist ivuxolimab. These receptors originate from an adult with an advanced solid tumor such as melanoma, head and neck, liver or kidney cancer. The CDR3 runs from the conserved cysteine through the conserved F or W. D genes are given only for firm matches.

length,D,J,V,CDR3,DNA
20,TRBD2,TRBJ2-1,TRBV6-4,CASSRAFTGTSGYRSNEQFF,TGTGCCAGCAGTCGCGCTTTCACCGGGACTAGCGGGTATCGCTCCAATGAGCAGTTCTTC
13,NA,TRBJ2-7,TRBV6-6,CASSDVQDYEQYF,TGTGCCAGCAGTGACGTTCAGGACTACGAGCAGTACTTC
14,NA,TRBJ1-2,TRBV19,CASSSMGYDYGYTF,TGTGCCAGTAGCTCGATGGGCTACGACTATGGCTACACCTTC
13,NA,TRBJ2-7,TRBV7-2,CASSLVVAYEQYF,TGTGCCAGCAGCTTAGTGGTGGCCTACGAGCAGTACTTC
15,NA,TRBJ1-2,TRBV2,CASSPMIGANYGYTF,TGTGCCAGCAGCCCGATGATAGGGGCTAACTATGGCTACACCTTC
13,NA,TRBJ2-5,TRBV7-2,CASSPVGIETQYF,TGTGCCAGCAGTCCAGTAGGTATAGAGACCCAGTACTTC
13,NA,TRBJ1-6,TRBV6-1,CASSLENNSPLHF,TGTGCCAGTTCATTAGAGAACAATTCACCCCTCCACTTT
16,NA,TRBJ1-2,TRBV18,CASSPVQGGLDYGYTF,TGTGCCAGCTCACCAGTGCAGGGAGGACTGGACTATGGCTACACCTTC
14,NA,TRBJ2-5,TRBV7-2,CASSLAGAGETQYF,TGTGCCAGCAGCTTAGCAGGGGCAGGTGAGACCCAGTACTTC
15,NA,TRBJ2-2,TRBV11-2,CASSLVLTGVGELFF,TGTGCCAGCAGCTTAGTTCTCACGGGGGTCGGGGAGCTGTTTTTT
16,NA,TRBJ2-1,TRBV11-2,CASSFQTLSSYNEQFF,TGTGCCAGCAGCTTCCAAACTTTGAGCTCCTACAATGAGCAGTTCTTC